The subject of this entry is one T cell receptor beta chain. This receptor's antigen is unknown. No per-base quality is available; no much larger clone lies one base away. The collaborating institutions used their own protocols to collect whole blood in K2EDTA tubes. For TCRbeta analysis, collaborators shipped samples as frozen whole blood, isolated PBMCs, or DNA extracted from either of those sample types. This sample was taken from a study of blood T cell repertoires in COVID-19 (TCRdb year 2020). With respect to the entire study: Samples covering the acute and convalescent phases of COVID-19 were provided by collaborators in the United States, Italy and Spain. Nearly every sample came with metadata listing a de-identified subject ID, COVID-19 status, age in years and sex. Subjects who had been exposed to COVID-19, were actively infected with it, or had recovered from it provided the deeply sampled blood TCRbeta repertoires that made up the dataset. Samples came from the ongoing ImmuneRACE study (first 160 participants) plus 1,254 subjects from 6 global collaborators. A freely available public database, intended as a resource for researchers studying the immune response to SARS-CoV-2, is where the repertoires were released. The prospective study material was composed of cDNA or gDNA derived from T cells, B-cell-depleted T cells, or PBMCs. HLA class I and class II types, where available, came from metadata supplied by the sample provider rather than from assay-based typing.

The germline V gene sets CDR1 to SGHDT and CDR2 to YYEEEE. From the cysteine up to the phenylalanine, the CDR3 has a length of 15 residues. CDR3 DNA only is kept here, 45 bases in frame from base 1. Clipping removes 4 bases from V and 0 bases from J, with 5 as the unmatched junction base count. The immunoSEQ Assay, a bias-controlled multiplex PCR, was used to amplify TCRbeta CDR3 regions from genomic DNA. The paper's data handling went like this. The number of nucleated cells in each sample was estimated from the amplification of reference gene primers within the assay. To quantify the absolute abundance of each unique TCRbeta CDR3 rearrangement, sequence reads were collapsed and filtered. For each sample, productive Simpson clonality was calculated as the square root of Simpson's diversity index over productive rearrangements. Sourced from immuneACCESS, this table was stored by TCRdb with only in-frame sequences that have V and J called. A share of the clones is absent; for the studies checked, an unresolved V gene accounts for under half, and the remainder has no known explanation. For V, J and clone size, that table is used; D and trimming come from the DNA. The sample table contains 150,000 to 200,000 clones; only one count was recorded for more than 90% of them. The ten largest account for about 18% of the sample.

Findings and caveats that apply to the study as a whole: How much clinical and demographic metadata was included differed by source and by participant, and the metadata was provided uncurated.

The clonotype originates from a man aged 55 to 70 with active or convalescent COVID-19. The V and J segments used are TRBV5-6 and TRBJ1-1; TRBD1 lines up with 8 middle nucleotides. Sequencing used peripheral blood. The nucleotide sequence reads as follows: TGTGCCAGCAGCGCCGGACAGGGATTGAACACTGAAGCTTTCTTT. This is translated as CASSAGQGLNTEAFF.